These 18 T cell receptor beta chains share one sample of origin, sequenced in a study of cytomegalovirus exposure and HLA in healthy donors. PCR amplification relied on 60 Vbeta primers (plus 13 Jbeta primers). Repertoires were generated with immunoSEQ multiplex PCR, while TCRdb's copy carries only in-frame clones and drops some. Counted here are around 120,000 clones, around 69% occurring once; the ten biggest clones make up about 16%. Sequencing was performed on PBMCs. These receptors all stem from a man between 45 and 60 years old in good health and CMV-seropositive.

The chain has TRBV4-3 and TRBJ1-2; D not resolved. Germline values: CDR1 LGHNA, CDR2 YSLEER. Trimming took off 3 bases at V and 4 bases at J, with 27 bases between the two ends. The CDR3 length is 19 residues. This CDR3 is CASSHRYKTEGGGPYGYTF. For the CDR3, the DNA is TGCGCCAGCAGCCACCGATATAAAACCGAGGGTGGAGGCCCCTATGGCTACACCTTC.

This clone was seen a single time. The J gene is TRBJ2-2, the V gene TRBV5-4; D is uncertain. V lost 0 bases and J 1 base, leaving 4 bases between the germline ends. There are 14 residues in the CDR3. Germline V lookup: CDR1 SGHNT, CDR2 YYREEE (reference sequence). CDR3 DNA sequence: TGTGCCAGCAGCTTGGGCAGGAACACCGGGGAGCTGTTTTTT. It specifies CASSLGRNTGELFF.

The rearrangement joins TRBV5-4 to TRBJ2-7; 7 nucleotides line up with TRBD1. The CDR3 covers 14 residues. J gave up 2 bases and V 4 bases, and 6 bases lay outside the gene matches. CDR1 is SGHNT, CDR2 YYREEE, per germline (reference sequence). CDR3 amino acids: CASSVRDSPYEQYF. In DNA form, the CDR3 reads TGTGCCAGCAGCGTCCGGGACAGTCCCTACGAGCAGTACTTC.

The rearrangement links TRBV6-5 to TRBJ1-2, with D hard to call. CDR1 and CDR2 from the germline V gene are MNHEY and SVGAGI. The ends were cut back, 5 bases at V and 6 bases at J, with 13 bases in the middle. The CDR3 consists of 13 residues. For the CDR3, the DNA is TGTGCCAGCAGTATCGGTTGGTTAGATGGCTACACCTTC. Its protein product is CASSIGWLDGYTF.

The chain carries TRBV29-1 and TRBJ1-3; D is possibly TRBD1 (5 bases). Germline-derived CDR1 and CDR2 are SQVTM and ANQGSEA. V gave up 4 bases and J gave up 4 bases, with 14 bases separating them. The CDR3 has 14 amino acids. The DNA for the CDR3 is TGCAGCGTTGGACTAGGACAAGGGGGAAACACCATATATTTT. As protein: CSVGLGQGGNTIYF. The variable domain in full, with the rest retrieved from reference TRBV29-1 and TRBJ1-3, is SAVISQKPSRDICQRGTSLTIQCQVDSQVTMMFWYRQQPGQSLTLIATANQGSEATYESGFVIDKFPISRPNLTFSTLTVSNMSPEDSSIYLCSVGLGQGGNTIYFGEGSWLTVV.

The chain has TRBV5-1 and TRBJ1-2; perhaps TRBD1 as D (5 bases). The CDR3 covers 18 residues. Trimming shortened V by 4 bases and J by 0 bases, and 22 bases separated the two germline ends. Germline V gives CDR1 SGHRS, CDR2 YFSETQ. CDR3 residues: CASSLTGTEISSNYGYTF. CDR3 sequence (DNA): TGCGCCAGCAGCCTGACCGGGACTGAAATATCCTCTAACTATGGCTACACCTTC.

Only a few counts were recorded for this clone. The V gene is TRBV11-2, the J gene TRBJ1-1, with D unresolved. V gave up 0 bases and J gave up 2 bases, with 13 bases separating them. Germline V gene sequence: CDR1 SGHAT, CDR2 FQNNGV. There are 16 residues in the CDR3. The CDR3 DNA sequence: TGTGCCAGCAGCTTAGATGGAAGGGAGGGAAACACTGAAGCTTTCTTT. This gives the protein CASSLDGREGNTEAFF.

This clone has a handful of counts. The chain links TRBV7-2 to TRBJ2-5; possible D gene TRBD1, 6 bases. This CDR3 region has 15 residues. Per germline, CDR1 SGHTA and CDR2 FQGNSA. V lost 5 bases, J lost 5 bases, and 18 bases lay in between. This chain's CDR3 is CASSHQSGVVETQYF. The CDR3, as DNA: TGTGCCAGCAGCCATCAGTCAGGGGTAGTGGAGACCCAGTACTTC.

The rearrangement joins TRBV28 to TRBJ2-7; TRBD2 agrees at 8 bases. The V gene's germline CDR1 is MDHEN and CDR2 SYDVKM. This CDR3 contains 15 residues. V gave up 5 bases and J gave up 0 bases; unmatched junction bases: 6. The CDR3 region is CASSLSGTSSYEQYF. Written as DNA, the CDR3 is TGTGCCAGCAGTCTCAGCGGGACTAGCTCCTACGAGCAGTACTTC. The variable domain in full, with the rest retrieved from reference TRBV28 and TRBJ2-7, is DVKVTQSSRYLVKRTGEKVFLECVQDMDHENMFWYRQDPGLGLRLIYFSYDVKMKEKGDIPEGYSVSREKKERFSLILESASTNQTSMYLCASSLSGTSSYEQYFGPGTRLTVT.

The chain is built from TRBV27 and TRBJ2-7; a weak D match, TRBD1 (6 bases). Germline CDR1 and CDR2: MNHEY and SMNVEV (reference sequence). The V end lost 6 bases, the J end lost 6 bases, and 21 bases lay between the germline ends. CDR3 length: 15 residues. CDR3 in amino acids: CASSLDGQTTLEQYF. Written as DNA, the CDR3 is TGTGCCAGCAGCTTAGACGGACAGACTACCCTCGAGCAGTACTTC.

The chain combines TRBV4-3 with TRBJ2-3; D possibly corresponds to TRBD2 (5 bases). V was shortened by 0 bases and J by 4 bases, with 11 bases between the two germline ends. Germline lookup yields CDR1 LGHNA and CDR2 YSLEER. The CDR3 length is 15 residues. In DNA form, the CDR3 reads TGCGCCAGCAGCCAAGACTCTTCGCGGGCAGATACGCAGTATTTT. Translation gives CASSQDSSRADTQYF.

The rearrangement uses TRBV19 and TRBJ1-4, with D possibly matching TRBD1 (5 bases). The germline CDR1 and CDR2 sequences are LNHDA and SQIVND (reference sequence). The CDR3 is made up of 17 amino acids. V lost 3 bases and J lost 3, with 17 bases in between. The CDR3 nucleotides are TGTGCCAGTAGTATCGTATTTAGGGGCAGCTCTAATGAAAAACTGTTTTTT. Protein: CASSIVFRGSSNEKLFF.

The table lists this clone with a few counts. The chain has TRBV25-1 and TRBJ2-1; the D is unclear. The CDR3 consists of 14 residues. Germline V CDR1 and CDR2: MGHDK, SYGVNS. The V gene lost 5 bases and the J gene lost 3 bases, with 11 bases spanning the gap. The CDR3 DNA sequence: TGTGCCAGCAGTCCCTCTTACGGCTACAATGAGCAGTTCTTC. Residues: CASSPSYGYNEQFF.

The chain is built from TRBV23-1 and TRBJ2-7; 7 positions match TRBD1. TRBV23-1 is placed among ORFs of uncertain function. This CDR3 has 14 residues. J was trimmed by 4 bases and V by 6 bases; bases with no gene match: 9. The CDR3 loop reads CASSPDRERYEQYF. The CDR3 DNA is TGCGCCAGCAGCCCTGACAGGGAGCGATACGAGCAGTACTTC.

The chain recombines TRBV27 with TRBJ1-4; 7 bases are a match to TRBD1. Germline loops: CDR1 MNHEY, CDR2 SMNVEV (reference sequence). The V and J ends lost 5 bases and 0 bases, in that order; junction bases with no gene match: 15. The CDR3 has 19 residues. CDR3 sequence reads: CASSPLPDRFLATNEKLFF. The CDR3 bases are TGTGCCAGCAGTCCGCTACCGGACAGGTTCTTAGCAACTAATGAAAAACTGTTTTTT.

The genes are TRBV2 and TRBJ1-1, with D possibly being TRBD1 (6 bases). The CDR3 covers 13 residues. Germline V lookup: CDR1 SNHLY, CDR2 FYNNEI. Trimming took 7 bases from V and 6 from J, leaving 15 bases between them. CDR3: CASMFRGRAEAFF. CDR3 nucleotide sequence: TGTGCCAGCATGTTCAGGGGTAGAGCTGAAGCTTTCTTT. The complete variable domain, with remaining parts taken from reference TRBV2 and TRBJ1-1, reads EPEVTQTPSHQVTQMGQEVILRCVPISNHLYFYWYRQILGQKVEFLVSFYNNEISEKSEIFDDQFSVERPDGSNFTLKIRSTKLEDSAMYFCASMFRGRAEAFFGQGTRLTVV.

The chain recombines TRBV12-5 with TRBJ2-5, with D unclear. Deletions cut 3 bases from V and 0 bases from J, with 14 bases between. The CDR3 sequence is 16 residues long. The germline CDR1 and CDR2 sequences are LGHNT and FRNRAP. CDR3 nucleotide sequence: TGTGCTAGTGGTTTCGCGGCAGACGCGTACCAAGAGACCCAGTACTTC. This encodes CASGFAADAYQETQYF. The full variable domain, with the rest looked up from reference TRBV12-5 and TRBJ2-5, is DARVTQTPRHKVTEMGQEVTMRCQPILGHNTVFWYRQTMMQGLELLAYFRNRAPLDDSGMPKDRFSAEMPDATLATLKIQPSEPRDSAVYFCASGFAADAYQETQYFGPGTRLLVL.

V usage is TRBV5-6 and J usage is TRBJ1-2; D not resolved. Trimming took off 4 bases at V and 0 bases at J, with 10 bases between the two ends. Per germline, CDR1 SGHDT and CDR2 YYEEEE. This CDR3 is built from 14 residues. DNA of the CDR3: TGTGCCAGCAGCCGCGGGTTAGCTAACTATGGCTACACCTTC. Its protein product is CASSRGLANYGYTF.